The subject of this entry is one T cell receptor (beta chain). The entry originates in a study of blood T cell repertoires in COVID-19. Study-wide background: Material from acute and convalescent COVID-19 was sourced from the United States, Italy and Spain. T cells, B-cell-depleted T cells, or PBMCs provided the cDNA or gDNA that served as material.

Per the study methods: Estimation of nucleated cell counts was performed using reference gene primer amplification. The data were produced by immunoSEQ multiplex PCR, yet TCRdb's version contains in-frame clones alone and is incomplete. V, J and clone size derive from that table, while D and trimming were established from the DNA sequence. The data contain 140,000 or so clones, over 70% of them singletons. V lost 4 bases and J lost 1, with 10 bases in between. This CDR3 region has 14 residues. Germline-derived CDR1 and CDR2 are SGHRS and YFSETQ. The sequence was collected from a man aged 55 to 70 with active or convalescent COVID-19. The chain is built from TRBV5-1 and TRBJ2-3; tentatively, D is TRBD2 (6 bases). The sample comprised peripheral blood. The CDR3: CASSPIAGTDTQYF. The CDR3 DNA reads TGCGCCAGCAGCCCGATAGCGGGCACAGATACGCAGTATTTT.